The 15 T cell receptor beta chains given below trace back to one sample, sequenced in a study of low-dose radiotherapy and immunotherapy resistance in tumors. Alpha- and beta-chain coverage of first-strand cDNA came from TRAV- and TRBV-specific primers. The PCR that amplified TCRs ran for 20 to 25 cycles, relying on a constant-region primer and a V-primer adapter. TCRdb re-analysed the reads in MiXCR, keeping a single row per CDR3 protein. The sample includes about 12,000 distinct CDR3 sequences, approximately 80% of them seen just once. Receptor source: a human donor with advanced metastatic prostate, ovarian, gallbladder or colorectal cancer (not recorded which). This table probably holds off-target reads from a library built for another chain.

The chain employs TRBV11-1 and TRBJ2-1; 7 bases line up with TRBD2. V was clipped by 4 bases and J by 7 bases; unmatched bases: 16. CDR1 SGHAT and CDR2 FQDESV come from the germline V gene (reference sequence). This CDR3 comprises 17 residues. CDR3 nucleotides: TGTGCCAGCAGCTCCACCCTTCCTGGCGGGGGAGGGAATGAGCAGTTCTTC. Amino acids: CASSSTLPGGGGNEQFF.

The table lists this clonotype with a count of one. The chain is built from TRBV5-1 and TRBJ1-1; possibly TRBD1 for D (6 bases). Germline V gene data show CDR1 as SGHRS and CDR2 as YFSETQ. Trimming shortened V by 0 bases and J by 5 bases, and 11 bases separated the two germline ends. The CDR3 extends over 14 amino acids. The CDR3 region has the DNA TGCGCCAGCAGCTTGGTGGGGGCGAGAACTGAAGCTTTCTTT. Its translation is CASSLVGARTEAFF.

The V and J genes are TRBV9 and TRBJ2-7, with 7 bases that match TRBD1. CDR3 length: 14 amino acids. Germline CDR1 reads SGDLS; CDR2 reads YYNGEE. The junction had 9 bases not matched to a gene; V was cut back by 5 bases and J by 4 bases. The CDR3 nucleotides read TGTGCCAGCAGTACCGGGACAGACCTATACGAGCAGTACTTC. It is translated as CASSTGTDLYEQYF.

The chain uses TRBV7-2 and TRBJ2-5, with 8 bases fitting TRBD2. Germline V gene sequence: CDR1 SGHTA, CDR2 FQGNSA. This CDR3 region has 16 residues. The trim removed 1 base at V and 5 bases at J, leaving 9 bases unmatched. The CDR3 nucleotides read TGTGCCAGCAGCTTAGGCAGCAGCGGGAGCTACGAGACCCAGTACTTC. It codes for CASSLGSSGSYETQYF.

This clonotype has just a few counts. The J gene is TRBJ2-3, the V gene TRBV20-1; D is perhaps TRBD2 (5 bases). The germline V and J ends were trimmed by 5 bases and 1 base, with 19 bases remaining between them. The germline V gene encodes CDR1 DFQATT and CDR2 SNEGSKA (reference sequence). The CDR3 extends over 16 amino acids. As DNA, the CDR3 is TGCAGTGCTCGGGGAAGAGTAAGAGGAGGCACAGATACGCAGTATTTT. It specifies CSARGRVRGGTDTQYF.

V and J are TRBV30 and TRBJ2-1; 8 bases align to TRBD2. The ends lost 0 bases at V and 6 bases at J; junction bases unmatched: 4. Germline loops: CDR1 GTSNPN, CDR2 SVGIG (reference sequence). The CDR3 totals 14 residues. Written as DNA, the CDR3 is TGTGCCTGGAGTGTACACCTAGCGGGCAATGAGCAGTTCTTC. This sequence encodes CAWSVHLAGNEQFF.

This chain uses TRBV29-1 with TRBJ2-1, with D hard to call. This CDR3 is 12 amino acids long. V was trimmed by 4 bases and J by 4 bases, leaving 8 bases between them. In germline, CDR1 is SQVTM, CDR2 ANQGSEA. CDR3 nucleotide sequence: TGCAGCGTTGGAGAAAGATACAATGAGCAGTTCTTC. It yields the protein CSVGERYNEQFF.

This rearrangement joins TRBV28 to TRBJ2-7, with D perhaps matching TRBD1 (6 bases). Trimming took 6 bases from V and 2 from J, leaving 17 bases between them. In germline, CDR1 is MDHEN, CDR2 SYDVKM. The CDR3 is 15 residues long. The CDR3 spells CASRPGQGNTYEQYF. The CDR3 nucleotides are TGTGCCAGCAGGCCGGGGCAGGGGAACACCTACGAGCAGTACTTC.

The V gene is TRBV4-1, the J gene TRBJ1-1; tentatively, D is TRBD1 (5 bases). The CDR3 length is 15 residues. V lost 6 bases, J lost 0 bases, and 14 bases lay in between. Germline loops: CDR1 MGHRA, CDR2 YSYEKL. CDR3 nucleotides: TGCGCCAGCAGACTACAGGAGCTCATGAACACTGAAGCTTTCTTT. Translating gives CASRLQELMNTEAFF.

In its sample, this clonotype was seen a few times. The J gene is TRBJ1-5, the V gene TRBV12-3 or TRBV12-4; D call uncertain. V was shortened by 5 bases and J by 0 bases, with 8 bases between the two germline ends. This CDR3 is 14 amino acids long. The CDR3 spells CASSATHSNQPQHF. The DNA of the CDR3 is TGTGCCAGCAGTGCCACGCATAGCAATCAGCCCCAGCATTTT.

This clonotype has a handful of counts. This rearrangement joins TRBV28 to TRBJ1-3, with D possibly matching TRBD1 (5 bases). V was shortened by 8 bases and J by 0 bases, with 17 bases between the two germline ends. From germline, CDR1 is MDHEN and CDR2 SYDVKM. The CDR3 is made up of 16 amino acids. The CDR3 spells CASRDGPGGSGNTIYF. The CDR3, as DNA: TGTGCCAGCCGAGATGGCCCCGGGGGCTCTGGAAACACCATATATTTT. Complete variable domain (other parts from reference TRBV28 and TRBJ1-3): DVKVTQSSRYLVKRTGEKVFLECVQDMDHENMFWYRQDPGLGLRLIYFSYDVKMKEKGDIPEGYSVSREKKERFSLILESASTNQTSMYLCASRDGPGGSGNTIYFGEGSWLTVV.

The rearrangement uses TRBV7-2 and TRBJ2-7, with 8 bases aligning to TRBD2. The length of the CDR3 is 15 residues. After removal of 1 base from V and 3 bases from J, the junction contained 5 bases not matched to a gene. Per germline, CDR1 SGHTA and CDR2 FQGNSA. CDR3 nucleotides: TGTGCCAGCAGCTTAGATGGGGGACTAGTCTACGAGCAGTACTTC. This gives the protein CASSLDGGLVYEQYF.

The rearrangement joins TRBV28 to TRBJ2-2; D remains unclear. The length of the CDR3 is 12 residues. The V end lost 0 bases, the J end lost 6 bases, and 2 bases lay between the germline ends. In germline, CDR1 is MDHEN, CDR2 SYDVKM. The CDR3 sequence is CASSLWSGELFF. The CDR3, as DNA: TGTGCCAGCAGTTTATGGTCCGGGGAGCTGTTTTTT.

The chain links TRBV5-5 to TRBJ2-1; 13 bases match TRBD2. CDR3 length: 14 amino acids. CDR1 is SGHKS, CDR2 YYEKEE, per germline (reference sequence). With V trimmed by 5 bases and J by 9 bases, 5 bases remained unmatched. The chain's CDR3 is CASSWTSGSFEQFF. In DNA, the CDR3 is TGTGCCAGCAGTTGGACTAGCGGGAGTTTTGAGCAGTTCTTC.

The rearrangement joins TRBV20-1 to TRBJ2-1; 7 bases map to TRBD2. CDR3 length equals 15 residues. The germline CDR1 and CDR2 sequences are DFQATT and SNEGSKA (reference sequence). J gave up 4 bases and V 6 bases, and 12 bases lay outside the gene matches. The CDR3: CSAESGEGLYNEQFF. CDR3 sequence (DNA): TGCAGTGCAGAAAGCGGGGAAGGACTTTACAATGAGCAGTTCTTC.